These 26 T cell receptor beta chains share one sample of origin, sequenced in a study of CD4 and CD8 cells across lung adenocarcinoma regions. TCRdb redid the calling of the PCR reads with MiXCR, one entry per CDR3 protein. The table has about 5,300 distinct CDR3 sequences, around 62% seen once; the top ten hold approximately 23%. Sequenced material: CD4+ T cells from the center of a lung tumor. The receptors here all came from a female donor with lung adenocarcinoma. The CD4 and CD8 labels of this study may be unreliable.

This chain uses TRBV11-3 with TRBJ2-2, with D uncertain. V lost 5 bases and J lost 1, with 8 bases in between. This CDR3 has 14 residues. Germline V gives CDR1 SGHNT, CDR2 YENEEA. The CDR3: CASSPDGNTGELFF. CDR3 bases: TGTGCCAGCAGCCCGGACGGGAACACCGGGGAGCTGTTTTTT.

CDR3 nucleotide sequence: TGTGCCAGCAGTTACAGGGTTAACACTGAAGCTTTCTTT. Residues: CASSYRVNTEAFF. The chain is built from TRBV6-5 and TRBJ1-1, with unresolved D. The germline CDR1 and CDR2 sequences are MNHEY and SVGAGI. The germline V and J ends were trimmed by 2 bases and 2 bases, with 6 bases remaining between them. The CDR3 has 13 residues.

This clonotype was observed a single time. The CDR3 here is CASSHPFGFSYNEQFF. The DNA of the CDR3 is TGCGCCAGCAGCCACCCTTTCGGTTTTTCCTACAATGAGCAGTTCTTC. The chain employs TRBV4-1 and TRBJ2-1, with no clear D. The CDR3 sequence is 16 residues long. V lost 3 bases and J 1 base, leaving 13 bases between the germline ends. CDR1 is MGHRA, CDR2 YSYEKL, per germline.

The chain carries TRBV6-2 or TRBV6-3 and TRBJ2-1; D is unresolved. Trimming cost V 7 bases and J 5 bases, with 15 bases left between them. This CDR3 comprises 14 residues. Germline V gene sequence: CDR1 MNHEY, CDR2 SVGEGT. The CDR3: CASTDPPQNNEQFF. CDR3 in DNA: TGTGCCAGCACCGACCCTCCGCAAAACAATGAGCAGTTCTTC.

In its sample, this clonotype was seen a few times. The J gene is TRBJ2-1, the V gene TRBV6-1, with 10 bases aligning to TRBD2. Unmatched junction bases numbered 8, after V lost 6 bases and J lost 3 bases. Germline CDR1 is MNHNS and CDR2 is SASEGT. The CDR3 runs 16 residues. CDR3 coding DNA: TGTGCCAGCAGACCAGGGACTAGCGCCAACTACAATGAGCAGTTCTTC. This sequence encodes CASRPGTSANYNEQFF.

Note on this clonotype: At one end the junction does not follow the germline gene, possibly because of a read error. This sequence joins TRBV6-1 and TRBJ2-6; weak D call: TRBD1 (5 bases). Germline loops: CDR1 MNHNS, CDR2 SASEGT. The CDR3 has 14 residues. As DNA, the CDR3 is TGTGCCAGCACTAGGCTCACTGGGGCCAACGTCCAGACTTTC. Translated: CASTRLTGANVQTF.

The genes are TRBV27 and TRBJ2-3; TRBD2 aligns across 8 bases. Germline V CDR1 and CDR2: MNHEY, SMNVEV (reference sequence). The V gene end was trimmed by 8 bases and the J gene end by 4 bases; junction bases not matched to a gene: 17. The CDR3 length is 17 residues. The CDR3 region has the DNA TGTGCCAGCGGACTTCTAGGGTTGGGGACTAGAGCAGATACGCAGTATTTT. This sequence encodes CASGLLGLGTRADTQYF.

The chain carries TRBV6-1 and TRBJ2-5; 10 bases fit TRBD2. CDR1 MNHNS and CDR2 SASEGT come from the germline V gene. The J segment lost 1 base and the V segment lost 2 bases, leaving 4 bases of the junction unmatched. The CDR3 runs to 16 residues. The CDR3 DNA sequence: TGTGCCAGCAGTGAATTATTAGCGGGAGGCCAAGAGACCCAGTACTTC. Translating it yields CASSELLAGGQETQYF.

V usage is TRBV27 and J usage is TRBJ2-5; tentative D call: TRBD1 (5 bases). V lost 3 bases to trimming and J lost 5 bases, with 16 bases between them. This CDR3 contains 15 residues. In germline, CDR1 is MNHEY, CDR2 SMNVEV (reference sequence). For the CDR3, the DNA is TGTGCCAGCAGTTTGGACACAAGGGGTACGGAGACCCAGTACTTC. Its translation: CASSLDTRGTETQYF.

This clonotype was picked up one time. The chain carries TRBV4-2 and TRBJ2-4; the match to TRBD2 covers 10 bases. This CDR3 is 16 amino acids long. Unmatched junction bases numbered 0, after V lost 1 base and J lost 0 bases. In germline, CDR1 is LGHNA, CDR2 YNFKEQ. The CDR3, as DNA: TGTGCCAGCAGCCAAGGACTAGCGGGAGCCAAAAACATTCAGTACTTC. Its protein product is CASSQGLAGAKNIQYF.

The J gene is TRBJ1-4, the V gene TRBV7-2; D is perhaps TRBD1 (5 bases). Between the trimmed V and J ends, which lost 1 base and 7 bases, there was a span of 10 bases. CDR3 length equals 14 residues. Germline V CDR1 and CDR2: SGHTA, FQGNSA. The DNA for the CDR3 is TGTGCCAGCAGCTTAGGGGGGGGGAGTGAAAAACTGTTTTTT. This sequence encodes CASSLGGGSEKLFF.

J is TRBJ2-5 and V is TRBV12-3 or TRBV12-4; D gene unclear. The J call is in doubt because the DNA end fits TRBJ2-7 better. The length of the CDR3 is 12 residues. The CDR3 coding sequence is TGTGCCAGCAGCCTTAGGACCTACGAGCAGTACTTC. Protein product: CASSLRTYEQYF.

The chain recombines TRBV6-5 with TRBJ2-1, with D unclear. The CDR3 covers 12 residues. The V gene's germline CDR1 is MNHEY and CDR2 SVGAGI. V lost 5 bases to trimming and J lost 7 bases, with 9 bases between them. The CDR3 bases are TGTGCCAGCAGTAACCCAGCGAATGAGCAGTTCTTC. It yields the protein CASSNPANEQFF.

By sample fraction, this clonotype is large. The chain has TRBV6-1 and TRBJ1-1, with D tentatively TRBD1 (6 bases). Trimming stripped 8 bases from V and 7 bases from J, with 20 bases between. Germline-derived CDR1 and CDR2 are MNHNS and SASEGT. The CDR3 is 14 residues long. The CDR3 sequence is CASSKGRGLFEAFF. The CDR3 DNA reads TGTGCCAGCTCCAAGGGCAGGGGCCTTTTTGAAGCTTTCTTT.

This rearrangement joins TRBV6-1 to TRBJ2-5; 11 bases agree with TRBD2. The CDR3 extends over 13 amino acids. CDR1 is MNHNS and CDR2 is SASEGT in the germline V gene. J was trimmed by 4 bases and V by 9 bases; bases with no gene match: 4. CDR3 region: CASSGRAGETQYF. As DNA, the CDR3 is TGTGCCAGTAGCGGGAGGGCAGGAGAGACCCAGTACTTC.

A remark on this clonotype: At one end the junction does not follow the germline gene, possibly because of a read error. The genes are TRBV6-1 and TRBJ2-1; TRBD1 matches at 7 bases. CDR1 is MNHNS, CDR2 SASEGT, per germline. This CDR3 comprises 14 residues. CDR3 nucleotides: TGTGCGAGCAGTCAGGCTGTGGGGACAGATGCGCAGTTCTTT. Protein sequence: CASSQAVGTDAQFF.

The gene calls are TRBV11-3 and TRBJ2-1; 10 bases agree with TRBD2. V lost 2 bases and J lost 5; bases outside the gene matches: 3. This CDR3 region has 15 residues. Germline CDR1 is SGHNT and CDR2 is YENEEA. The CDR3, as DNA: TGTGCCAGCAGCTTACTAGCGGGAGTTAACAATGAGCAGTTCTTC. This gives the protein CASSLLAGVNNEQFF.

The rearrangement uses TRBV6-1 and TRBJ2-3; D is ambiguous. V lost 2 bases and J 1 base, leaving 13 bases between the germline ends. The CDR3 totals 16 residues. Per germline, CDR1 MNHNS and CDR2 SASEGT. CDR3 coding DNA: TGTGCCAGCAGTGAATCAATCCGCCGGGGCACAGATACGCAGTATTTT. Translating it yields CASSESIRRGTDTQYF.

The sample holds a few counts of this clonotype. This chain uses TRBV7-2 with TRBJ2-1, with D perhaps matching TRBD2 (6 bases). Germline V CDR1 and CDR2: SGHTA, FQGNSA. The CDR3 contains 14 residues. V lost 4 bases to trimming and J lost 12 bases, with 19 bases between them. CDR3 nucleotides: TGTGCCAGCAGCTCTCCCCAACGGGGCGGGGTGCAGTTCTTC. Translated: CASSSPQRGGVQFF.

In its sample, this clonotype was seen once. J is TRBJ2-3 and V is TRBV6-1, with D maybe TRBD2 (5 bases). Deletions cut 7 bases from V and 0 bases from J, with 14 bases between. Germline V gene sequence: CDR1 MNHNS, CDR2 SASEGT. The CDR3 sequence is 15 residues long. The CDR3 region has the DNA TGTGCCAGCACCAAACCCGGACTCAGCACAGATACGCAGTATTTT. Amino acids: CASTKPGLSTDTQYF.

The chain recombines TRBV12-3 or TRBV12-4 with TRBJ2-2; D possibly corresponds to TRBD2 (7 bases). The CDR3 has 16 residues. V dropped 6 bases and J dropped 4 bases, with 18 bases sitting between them. CDR3 bases: TGTGCCAGCAGGCTGGGGGGGGCTAGGGGCACCGGGGAGCTGTTTTTT. It codes for CASRLGGARGTGELFF.

In this sample, this clonotype turned up a few times. V usage is TRBV7-2 and J usage is TRBJ2-7; D possibly corresponds to TRBD1 (6 bases). The CDR3 is 13 residues long. The germline V gene encodes CDR1 SGHTA and CDR2 FQGNSA. The V and J ends lost 4 bases and 7 bases respectively, with 14 bases between them. The CDR3 here is CASSSGGDNEQYF. For the CDR3, the DNA is TGTGCCAGCAGCTCTGGTGGGGACAATGAGCAGTACTTC.

The rearrangement links TRBV10-3 to TRBJ1-2, with a possible D match to TRBD1 (5 bases). Germline assignment: CDR1 ENHRY and CDR2 SYGVKD. There are 14 residues in the CDR3. The germline V and J ends were trimmed by 3 bases and 7 bases, with 15 bases remaining between them. Here the CDR3 reads CAISDGTRDVGYTF. The CDR3 region has the DNA TGTGCCATCAGTGACGGTACCAGGGACGTTGGCTACACCTTC.

The chain joins TRBV27 to TRBJ2-2; TRBD1 aligns across 10 bases. CDR1 and CDR2 from the germline V gene are MNHEY and SMNVEV (reference sequence). The CDR3 loop spans 16 amino acids. With 4 bases clipped from V and 5 bases from J, the junction kept 7 bases outside the gene matches. This chain's CDR3 is CASSSGQGTETGELFF. The CDR3 DNA follows: TGTGCCAGCAGTTCGGGACAGGGGACAGAAACCGGGGAGCTGTTTTTT.

By share, this clonotype counts as large. The chain couples TRBV6-1 to TRBJ2-1; D not certain. Germline CDR1 and CDR2: MNHNS and SASEGT. There are 12 residues in the CDR3. Trimming pared 2 bases from V and 4 bases from J, leaving 3 bases between. The chain's CDR3 is CASSEQYNEQFF. The CDR3 DNA reads as TGTGCCAGCAGTGAACAGTACAATGAGCAGTTCTTC.

The chain has TRBV12-3 or TRBV12-4 and TRBJ2-1; 10 bases fit TRBD2. The CDR3 contains 16 residues. The J segment lost 3 bases and the V segment lost 8 bases, leaving 10 bases of the junction unmatched. Here the CDR3 reads CASGTSGNLHYNEQFF. DNA of the CDR3: TGTGCCAGCGGTACTAGCGGGAACCTCCACTACAATGAGCAGTTCTTC.